The 9 T cell receptor beta chains below all came from one sample that was sequenced in a study of control samples from healthy donors and cancer patients. TCRdb's copy holds only in-frame clones and misses some; the assay was immunoSEQ multiplex PCR. The table records around 140,000 clones, roughly 93% of them present only once. Sequenced input: blood. The receptors stem from a young man in good health.

To note about this clone: The CDR3 does not close with the conserved phenylalanine or tryptophan, likely indicating a read error. The limits of the CDR3 on the DNA are not certain, so only TCRdb's listed CDR3 is given. The rearrangement joins TRBV25-1 to TRBJ1-4. The CDR3 is 12 residues long, counting both termini. Germline values: CDR1 MGHDK, CDR2 SYGVNS. CDR3: CASSEGYHLFFS.

This clone was counted only a few times. J is TRBJ1-2 and V is TRBV3-1 (or the pseudogene TRBV3-2); D is possibly TRBD1 (6 bases). The CDR3 covers 14 residues. Germline-derived CDR1 and CDR2 are LGHDT and YNNKEL (reference sequence). Deletions cut 0 bases from V and 4 bases from J, with 9 bases between. The CDR3 bases are TGTGCCAGCAGCCAAGATCGGACAGTCTATGGCTACACCTTC. This codes for CASSQDRTVYGYTF.

The V and J genes are TRBV19 and TRBJ2-7, with 9 bases aligning to TRBD2. Germline V gene data show CDR1 as LNHDA and CDR2 as SQIVND (reference sequence). Trimming cost V 4 bases and J 2 bases; bases outside gene matches: 3. The CDR3 extends over 14 amino acids. In DNA form, the CDR3 reads TGTGCCAGTAGTAGGGTAGCGGGAGCCTACGAGCAGTACTTC. Translation gives CASSRVAGAYEQYF.

The gene calls are TRBV5-1 and TRBJ2-1; D is unresolved. The V gene lost 2 bases and the J gene lost 5 bases, with 8 bases spanning the gap. The CDR3 is 13 amino acids. Germline CDR1 and CDR2: SGHRS and YFSETQ. The CDR3 loop reads CASSFNGDNEQFF. The DNA for the CDR3 is TGCGCCAGCAGCTTTAACGGAGACAATGAGCAGTTCTTC.

The chain joins TRBV30 to TRBJ1-2; the D gene is possibly TRBD1 (5 bases). Looked up from germline, CDR1 is GTSNPN and CDR2 is SVGIG (reference sequence). V was shortened by 0 bases and J by 7 bases, with 15 bases between the two germline ends. This CDR3 spans 14 amino acids. The CDR3 reads CAWSVNLRGVGYTF. The DNA of the CDR3 is TGTGCCTGGAGTGTAAATTTAAGGGGTGTTGGCTACACCTTC.

The sample holds a few counts of this clone. The chain recombines TRBV7-2 with TRBJ2-7, with D hard to call. V was cut by 1 base and J by 3 bases, with 10 bases left in between. CDR1 and CDR2 from the germline V gene are SGHTA and FQGNSA. The CDR3 extends over 14 amino acids. The CDR3 DNA follows: TGTGCCAGCAGCTTAGGTGGCACTGTCTACGAGCAGTACTTC. This gives the protein CASSLGGTVYEQYF.

V gene TRBV6-6 combines with J gene TRBJ1-1; TRBD1 agrees at 7 bases. This CDR3 has 16 residues. J gave up 5 bases and V 0 bases, and 9 bases lay outside the gene matches. Germline CDR1 and CDR2: MNHNY and SVGAGI (reference sequence). In DNA form, the CDR3 reads TGTGCCAGCAGTTACTCCTTAAGGCGACAGGGTACTGAAGCTTTCTTT. Protein sequence: CASSYSLRRQGTEAFF.

Of note for this clone: The same CDR3 is also encoded by other DNA sequences in this sample. The V gene is TRBV30, the J gene TRBJ1-2, with D possibly TRBD1 on 6 matching bases. With 0 bases removed from V and 7 bases from J, the gap between germline ends came to 15 bases. The CDR3 contains 14 residues. Per the germline V gene, CDR1 is GTSNPN and CDR2 is SVGIG (reference sequence). CDR3 amino acids: CAWSVLGGASGYTF. In DNA, the CDR3 is TGTGCCTGGAGTGTACTCGGGGGCGCGAGTGGCTACACCTTC.

The V gene is TRBV5-1, the J gene TRBJ1-1; D gene unclear. The CDR3 runs 17 residues. The V and J ends lost 0 bases and 0 bases respectively, with 15 bases between them. Germline assignment: CDR1 SGHRS and CDR2 YFSETQ. CDR3 amino acids: CASSLGGPMRMNTEAFF. CDR3 bases: TGCGCCAGCAGCTTGGGAGGCCCGATGCGAATGAACACTGAAGCTTTCTTT.